The present T cell receptor beta chain was sequenced within a study of CD8+ T cells in alopecia areata. Germline V gives CDR1 SNHLY, CDR2 FYNNEI. The CDR3 loop spans 13 amino acids. Trimming took 0 bases from V and 4 from J, leaving 7 bases between them. TCR sequencing used cDNA made by reverse transcription of extracted RNA. Here immunoSEQ multiplex PCR was the method, and the copy in TCRdb shows in-frame clones only, minus some. The repertoire consists of 200,000 or so clones, with just over 55% occurring once and the leading ten covering nearly 5%. The sequenced sample was CD8+ T cells sorted from blood. This receptor was taken from a human donor in good health. The chain joins TRBV2 to TRBJ2-7; D is unresolved. For the CDR3, the DNA is TGTGCCAGCAGTGAAGCCGCCATTTACGAGCAGTACTTC. The encoded protein is CASSEAAIYEQYF.